A selection of T cell receptor beta chains follows, all from one sample in a study of identical twins. One entry per CDR3 protein, called by TCRdb with MiXCR from the 5' RACE reads. Here the sample spans hundreds of thousands of distinct CDR3 sequences, about 7.6% being singletons. These data were likewise used in another study, on yellow fever vaccine responses in identical twins.

Input material: PBMCs. The receptors here all came from a woman in her late teens or twenties in good health. Each CDR3 is given with its conserved first and last residue. The D gene is left open where the match is weak. Clone size appears in some rows only: once, few, many, or a class for an expanded clone.

J gene	clone size	D gene	V gene	CDR3 protein	CDR3 DNA
TRBJ2-3	many	TRBD2	TRBV10-1	CASSEPGSGRLNTQYF	TGCGCCAGCAGTGAGCCGGGTAGCGGGAGACTGAATACGCAGTATTTT
TRBJ2-6	NA	NA	TRBV7-3	CASSLTAGSGANVLTF	TGTGCCAGCAGCTTAACGGCCGGCTCTGGGGCCAACGTCCTGACTTTC
TRBJ2-1	NA	NA	TRBV10-3	CAISVRHVELNEQFF	TGTGCCATCAGTGTAAGGCACGTTGAACTCAATGAGCAGTTCTTC
TRBJ2-2	many	NA	TRBV4-1	CASSQLDLIVNTGELFF	TGCGCCAGCAGCCAGTTGGACTTAATTGTGAACACCGGGGAGCTGTTTTTT
TRBJ1-2	NA	NA	TRBV12-3/TRBV12-4	CASSSGTYNYGYTF	TGTGCCAGCAGCTCCGGGACATACAACTATGGCTACACCTTC
TRBJ2-1	NA	TRBD2	TRBV11-3	CASSPNSGRAYNEQFF	TGTGCCAGCAGCCCAAATAGCGGGAGGGCCTACAATGAGCAGTTCTTC
TRBJ1-1	many	TRBD1	TRBV5-1	CASSSGQGANTEAFF	TGCGCCAGCAGCTCGGGACAGGGGGCGAACACTGAAGCTTTCTTT
TRBJ2-7	few	NA	TRBV28	CASSSHGGSNEQYF	TGTGCCAGCAGTTCCCATGGGGGCTCCAACGAGCAGTACTTC
TRBJ2-1	many	TRBD2	TRBV9	CASMSGRLAAFSYNEQFF	TGTGCCAGCATGTCGGGTAGACTAGCGGCATTTTCCTACAATGAGCAGTTCTTC
TRBJ1-1	many	TRBD1	TRBV12-3/TRBV12-4	CASKRDSETEAFF	TGTGCCAGCAAACGGGACAGTGAAACTGAAGCTTTCTTT
TRBJ2-2	many	TRBD2	TRBV28	CASSFSLAGLGELFF	TGTGCCAGCAGTTTCAGTCTAGCGGGACTCGGGGAGCTGTTTTTT
TRBJ2-3	few	TRBD2	TRBV7-9	CASSLAGLVTDTQYF	TGTGCCAGCAGCTTAGCGGGACTAGTGACAGATACGCAGTATTTT
TRBJ1-2	NA	NA	TRBV6-4	CASSPDGTDYGYTF	TGTGCCAGCAGCCCGGACGGAACTGACTATGGCTACACCTTC
TRBJ2-1	NA	NA	TRBV7-8	CASSRLRVPMAGRDNEQFF	TGTGCCAGCAGCCGGCTTAGGGTGCCGATGGCGGGGAGAGACAATGAGCAGTTCTTC
TRBJ2-2	few	NA	TRBV24-1	CATSELERTGELFF	TGTGCCACCAGTGAGCTGGAGCGGACCGGGGAGCTGTTTTTT